The sequence of this T cell receptor beta chain was determined in a study of vaccination and CD4 T cells after COVID-19. As for this clonotype: Its antigen is unknown.

Treatment specified: roughly 10-day PBMC culture with coronavirus spike peptide pools or control peptides (ViraFEST assay). ViraFEST used peptide pools to expand antigen-specific T cells before TCR sequencing. An Oncomine TCR Beta short-read assay was used to sequence the DNA from cultured CD4+ T cells. From the PCR reads, TCRdb called clonotypes with MiXCR, one entry per CDR3 protein. The repertoire consists of about 13,000 distinct CDR3 sequences, with around 58% occurring once and the leading ten covering over 12%. The V and J ends lost 1 base and 2 bases, in that order; junction bases with no gene match: 7. CDR1 and CDR2 from the germline V gene are LNHNV and YYDKDF (reference sequence). This CDR3 has 18 residues.

The source is a human donor who had recovered from COVID-19. The chain employs TRBV15 and TRBJ1-5; TRBD1 aligns across 11 bases. Specimen: CD4+ T cells from blood, cultured in vitro. For the CDR3, the DNA is TGTGCCACCAGCAGAGCATTGGGACAGGGGGTTGGCAATCAGCCCCAGCATTTT. Its protein product is CATSRALGQGVGNQPQHF.